This T cell receptor beta chain was identified in a study of PD-L1 blockade in urothelial cancer. Study summary: Study patients had been treated with 0 to 3 previous chemotherapy regimens. Typically, measured as a median, blood samples had roughly 140,000 T cells.

Study outcomes and limitations: Improved survival was predicted by pretreatment blood TCR clonality below the median. Tumor-linked clones in blood grew more by 3 weeks in durable-benefit patients.

Specified time point: pretreatment peripheral blood. For this clone: Its antigen remains unknown.

Produced via immunoSEQ multiplex PCR; TCRdb's table is partial and in-frame only. The table has about 45,000 clones, roughly 88% seen once; the top ten hold around 25%. Germline loops: CDR1 SGHRS, CDR2 YFSETQ. The trim removed 4 bases at V and 1 base at J, leaving 23 bases unmatched. CDR3 length equals 22 residues. This clonotype originated in a donor at least 40 years old with urothelial cancer. The chain couples TRBV5-1 to TRBJ2-3; 11 bases are a match to TRBD2. This specimen consisted of PBMCs, obtained around atezolizumab (anti-PD-L1) treatment. Here the CDR3 DNA reads TGCGCCAGCAGCCAGACCCCGGGGTCTAGCGGGAGGCGAGCACGGGGCACAGATACGCAGTATTTT. Translation gives CASSQTPGSSGRRARGTDTQYF.